This T cell receptor (beta chain) comes out of a study of shared clonotypes between healthy human individuals (dated by TCRdb to 2020 to 2021). About the study as a whole: Three men and two women, aged 18 to 49 years, made up the cohort. For each donor, CD4 naive and CD4 memory were each given three plates, CD8 naive was given two plates, and CD8 memory was given one plate. Blood TCR repertoires of about 5 healthy adults were deeply sequenced to estimate repertoire size and the extent of clonotype sharing between individuals. To increase sequencing depth and limit assay-specific biases, TCR repertoire library preparation and sequencing were carried out by different laboratories using diverse techniques. Leukapheresis yielded between about 0.85 and 9.5 billion PBMCs per donor.

Study-wide findings and limitations: Based on pairwise subsampling, the degree of clonotype sharing among donors was expected to be affected by sequencing depth. Estimated clonotype richness was generally larger for naive than for memory subsets. Incomplete sequencing was indicated by rarefaction of sorted-subset datasets, despite the large sequencing depth. Higher generation probabilities were observed for clonotypes shared by all four sorted-subset donors than for non-shared clonotypes. Because the study included only a small number of donors, the genetic and exposure-history diversity represented was limited. Sharing across a handful of donors was observed for about 5% of naive CD4, over 3% of naive CD8, 2.3% of memory CD4, and around 0.4% of memory CD8 clonotypes. Sampling was limited to blood, and TCR repertoires in tissue likely differ from TCR repertoires in blood.

From cysteine to phenylalanine, the CDR3 is 13 amino acids long. CDR3 DNA only is kept here, 39 bases in frame from base 1. Reading the germline V gene gives CDR1 SGHTA and CDR2 FQGTGA. V drops 2 bases and J drops 5 bases, leaving 8 bases in between. The donors were healthy, HIV-negative adults with no recently reported acute infections or vaccinations. All donors were Caucasian adults living in Nashville, Tennessee, USA. CD4+ T cells were enriched by magnetic negative selection; naive cells were then positively selected on CD45RA, and the negative fraction formed the memory subset. Blood was collected by leukapheresis, and PBMCs were isolated by Ficoll-Histopaque density gradient centrifugation and then cryopreserved in liquid nitrogen vapor phase. Purity and quantity of every magnetically sorted T cell population were checked by analytical flow cytometry. Genomic DNA was isolated from each sorted fraction and quantified by UV absorbance on a Nanodrop 2000c.

TCR CDR3 regions were amplified from genomic DNA by multiplex PCR using the deep immunoSEQ assay. Extracted genomic DNA from each cell subset was distributed evenly across all wells of several immunoSEQ 96-well plates, and each plate was treated as a replicate. For sorted subsets, about 210 ng of genomic DNA, equivalent to 25,000 to 30,000 T cell genomes, went into each replicate PCR. Purified libraries were quantified with a Qubit 3.0 fluorometer, sized on a Bioanalyzer 2100, and re-quantified with the KAPA Library Quantification kit. Every immunoSEQ 96-well plate was sequenced on a separate single-read 150-cycle Illumina NextSeq 550 flow cell. The study's own analysis went as follows. Because only junctional sequences without quality scores were contained in the immunoSEQ output, filtering matching that applied to full-length reads could not be performed. To assign V/J genes and CDR3, sequences were annotated against IMGT germline references using PyIR, a Python wrapper for IgBLAST v1.9. Reads were filtered out if the reads had weak V/J assignments (E-value above 1e-6), no CDR3, stop codons, out-of-frame junctions, or ambiguous translated residues. A V3J clonotype was defined by an identical inferred V gene, J gene, and CDR3 amino acid sequence. Percentage overlap between repertoires was calculated by dividing the number of shared unique clonotypes by the size of the smaller repertoire. RTK rarefaction, the Chao1 estimator, and Recon v2.1 estimates of unobserved clonotypes were used to assess repertoire richness. Generation probabilities were computed with OLGA for all TCRbeta clonotypes obtained by the gDNA method from a handful of donors. TCRdb took over this immuneACCESS table, retaining in-frame rearrangements with V and J assigned. Such tables are incomplete; in checked studies, under half of the missing clones stem from an unresolved V gene, and the remainder is unexplained. Clonal size and the V and J genes are those of that table, whereas D and trimming came from the DNA. The sample yields some 2.4 million clones; 90% to 95% were counted once. The ten largest clones add up to approximately 0.35% of the sample.

Of note for this clone: It lacks a known antigen. No base quality values were provided; no much bigger clone lies one nucleotide off.

The receptor comes from a man younger than 35 in good health. Some clones in this sample may be carry-over from other donors' samples. This receptor chain uses TRBV7-3 and TRBJ2-3; the D region is possibly TRBD1 or TRBD2, each matching across 5 bases. The material sequenced was naive CD4+ T cells from PBMCs. According to the study, the label for this sample's cell subset or site signals: CD45RA+ positively selected. The CDR3 protein sequence reads: CASSLLGVDTQYF. The nucleotide sequence is TGTGCCAGCAGCTTATTGGGGGTAGATACGCAGTATTTT.